This is a list of T cell receptor beta chains from one sample in a study of CD8+CD57+ T cells in acquired aplastic anemia. Each CDR3 protein is one row after TCRdb ran MiXCR on the reads. The table has about 160,000 distinct CDR3 sequences, roughly 40% seen once; the top ten hold about 1.1%. Material for sequencing was sorted CD4+, CD8+, or CD8+CD57+ T cells (not recorded which) from PBMCs. Every receptor here comes from a human donor in good health. Each CDR3 is given with its conserved first and last residue. The order of the fields is D gene, clone size, V gene, J gene, CDR3 DNA, CDR3 protein. A D gene is named only where the DNA matches it firmly. Clone sizes are given selectively: once, few, many, or a class where the clone is expanded.

>.|.|TRBV15|TRBJ1-5
TGCGCCACCAGCAGGGTGACGGGAGTTAATCAGCCCCAGCATTTT
CATSRVTGVNQPQHF
>.|many|TRBV6-2/TRBV6-3|TRBJ2-7
TGTGCCAGCAGTTACGCCCGAAGTCGGAGCCATACCTACGAGCAGTACTTC
CASSYARSRSHTYEQYF
>.|.|TRBV2|TRBJ2-7
TGTGCCAGCAGGACCGACCCGCGCTACGAGCAGTACTTC
CASRTDPRYEQYF
>TRBD1|.|TRBV19|TRBJ2-3
TGTGCCAGTAGATCCCCGGGGACAGGGGTCAACACAGATACGCAGTATTTT
CASRSPGTGVNTDTQYF
>TRBD1|.|TRBV29-1|TRBJ2-7
TGCAGCGTTGTGGAAGGGGCAGGGGGAGAGCAGTACTTC
CSVVEGAGGEQYF
>.|many|TRBV5-1|TRBJ2-2
TGCGCCAGCGGGAAGTACTCCGCGAACACCGGGGAGCTGTTTTTT
CASGKYSANTGELFF
>TRBD1|many|TRBV6-1|TRBJ1-2
TGTGCCAGCAGTGTTAGGACAGGGTCGAACTATGGCTACACCTTC
CASSVRTGSNYGYTF
>.|.|TRBV7-6|TRBJ1-6
TGTGCCAGCAGCTTATCGTTCGCTTCACCCCTCCACTTT
CASSLSFASPLHF
>TRBD1|.|TRBV5-1|TRBJ2-7
TGCGCCAGCAGATCGGGGACAGGTGCGGGCGAGCAGTACTTC
CASRSGTGAGEQYF
>TRBD1|.|TRBV18|TRBJ2-1
TGTGCCAGCTCACGACAGGGGGGCCTTGAGCAGTTCTTC
CASSRQGGLEQFF
>.|many|TRBV24-1|TRBJ2-3
TGTGCCACCAGTGATTATTGGGACCCAGGGCTTAGGGCAGATACGCAGTATTTT
CATSDYWDPGLRADTQYF
>TRBD1|.|TRBV10-2|TRBJ1-5
TGCGCCAGCAGTGAGTCGGGGACAGGGTATCAGCCCCAGCATTTT
CASSESGTGYQPQHF
>.|.|TRBV10-3|TRBJ1-4
TGTGCCATCAGTTCGCAACCGCTGGAGGAAAAACTGTTTTTT
CAISSQPLEEKLFF